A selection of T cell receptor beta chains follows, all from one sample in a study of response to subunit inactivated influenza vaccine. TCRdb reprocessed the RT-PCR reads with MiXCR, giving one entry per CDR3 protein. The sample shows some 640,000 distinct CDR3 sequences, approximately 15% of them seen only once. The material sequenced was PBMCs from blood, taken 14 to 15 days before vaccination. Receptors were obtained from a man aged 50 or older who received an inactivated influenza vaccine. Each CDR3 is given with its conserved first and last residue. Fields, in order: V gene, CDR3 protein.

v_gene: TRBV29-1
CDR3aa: CSVRVMNTEAFF

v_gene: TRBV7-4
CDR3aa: CASSFIGLSSGRGAGELFF

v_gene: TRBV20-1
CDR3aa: CSARVGTGPLYSNQPQHF

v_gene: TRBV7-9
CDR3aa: CASSSLQKTNEKLFF

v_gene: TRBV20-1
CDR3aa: CGERGVGTDTQYF

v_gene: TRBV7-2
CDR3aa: CASSQSGLNTQYF

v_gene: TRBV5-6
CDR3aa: CASSPKLAGGIDTQYF

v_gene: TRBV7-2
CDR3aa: CASSADRFEQYF

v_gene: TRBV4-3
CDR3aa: CASSQPASGLAGNTGELFF

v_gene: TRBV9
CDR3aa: CASSVWGGAQETQYF

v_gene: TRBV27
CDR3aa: CASSLKGTSYNEQFF

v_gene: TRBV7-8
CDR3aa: CASSPLGTGVADTQYF

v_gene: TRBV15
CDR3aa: CATSRTDNYGYTF

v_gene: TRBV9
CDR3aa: CASSASGSLPGELFF

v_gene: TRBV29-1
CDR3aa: CSVRNGELASYNEQFF

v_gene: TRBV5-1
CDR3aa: CASSLAGDKNIQYF

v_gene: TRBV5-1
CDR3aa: CASSIDSFSNQPQHF

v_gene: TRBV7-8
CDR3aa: CASSTSGGATTDTQYF

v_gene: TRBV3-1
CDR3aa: CASSQGGARTEAFF

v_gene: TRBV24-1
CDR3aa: CATSDRGAETQYF

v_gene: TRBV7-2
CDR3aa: CASSPRRDRGDYEQYF

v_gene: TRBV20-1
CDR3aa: CSASGMVPNEQFF

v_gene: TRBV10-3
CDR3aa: CAIRGVPGTSGTDTQYF

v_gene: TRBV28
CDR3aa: CATQGLAKNIQYF

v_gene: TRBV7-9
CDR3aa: CASSLHGRKTDTQYF

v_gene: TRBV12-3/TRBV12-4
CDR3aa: CASRTTSGGAYEQFF

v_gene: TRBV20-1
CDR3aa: CSARVFPGLAEPETHNEQFF

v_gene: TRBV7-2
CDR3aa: CASSQVRSYEQYF

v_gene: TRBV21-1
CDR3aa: CASSRSRGQTQETQYF

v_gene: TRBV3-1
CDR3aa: CASSQSGRNTEAFF

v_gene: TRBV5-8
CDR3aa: CASSRKGQIAKNIQYF

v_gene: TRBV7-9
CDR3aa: CAWTDSPYGYTF

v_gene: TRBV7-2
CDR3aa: CASSLADINQPQHF

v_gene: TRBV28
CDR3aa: CASSLTSPVETQYF

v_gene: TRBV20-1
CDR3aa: CSAPGTGVQETQYF

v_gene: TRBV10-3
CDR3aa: CAISESQILTGEQFF

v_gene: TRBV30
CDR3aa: CAWSYRGPMVEKLFF

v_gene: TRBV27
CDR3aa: CASSLSRLAGGGNTQYF

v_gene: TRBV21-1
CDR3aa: CASGQRNTGELFF

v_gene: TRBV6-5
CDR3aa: CASSYSPGFSEKLFF

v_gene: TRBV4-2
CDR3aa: CASSQGTGTLPDTQYF

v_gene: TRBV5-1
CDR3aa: CASSLRWGDANTGELFF